Detailed here is one T cell receptor (beta chain). As yet, its antigen is unknown. The sample belongs to a study of T cell responses to AZD1222 COVID-19 vaccine. Study conclusions and caveats: Sampled repertoires all dated from after the peak T cell response.

The data were produced by immunoSEQ multiplex PCR, yet TCRdb's version contains in-frame clones alone and is incomplete. The data contain roughly 140,000 clones, approximately 90% of them singletons. This material consisted of peripheral blood, taken on day 0 of AZD1222 vaccination. This TCR came from an adult in good health.

CDR3 amino acids: CASRRTGELFF. DNA for the CDR3: TGTGCCAGCAGGCGGACCGGGGAGCTGTTTTTT. This rearrangement joins TRBV12-3 or TRBV12-4 to TRBJ2-2; the D is unclear. V was pared by 6 bases and J by 5 bases, with 4 bases between. This CDR3 has 11 residues.